These 11 T cell receptor beta chains originate from one sample sequenced in a study of post-analysis software for immune sequencing data. Study-wide results and caveats: In patients, TRBV5-6, TRBV5-1 and TRBV20-1 belonged to five TRBV segments found more frequently than in controls.

The TCR beta cDNA libraries contained unique molecular identifiers. TCRdb reanalysed the PCR reads using MiXCR and keeps one entry per CDR3 protein. The sample records some 690,000 distinct CDR3 sequences, 59% being singletons. The antigens these receptors bind are not known. Sequencing was performed on blood. Source of these receptors: a girl aged 2-10 years with multiple sclerosis.

The CDR3 DNA is TGTGCCAGCAGCCTCAATCTAGCGGGAGGGTTCCATGAGCAGTTCTTC. It codes for CASSLNLAGGFHEQFF. V is TRBV27 and J is TRBJ2-1; 12 bases are shared with TRBD2. Germline V gives CDR1 MNHEY, CDR2 SMNVEV (reference sequence). The V segment lost 6 bases and the J segment 8 bases; nucleotides outside the gene matches: 11. CDR3 length: 16 residues.

This clonotype was counted between two and nine times. V usage is TRBV7-9 and J usage is TRBJ2-3; 15 bases align to TRBD2. With 5 bases clipped from V and 4 bases from J, the junction kept 7 bases outside the gene matches. Germline-derived CDR1 and CDR2 are SEHNR and FQNEAQ (reference sequence). The CDR3 has 17 amino acids. Here the CDR3 reads CASSIGTSGGSADTQYF. For the CDR3, the DNA is TGTGCCAGCAGCATTGGGACTAGCGGGGGGTCCGCAGATACGCAGTATTTT.

This rearrangement joins TRBV21-1 to TRBJ1-5; the table's TRBD1 call for D was not verified on the DNA. TRBV21-1 is a known pseudogene. CDR3 size: 14 residues. The CDR3 spells CASSRGGVNQPQHF. CDR3 DNA sequence: TGTGCCAGCAGCAGGGGCGGGGTCAATCAGCCCCAGCATTTT.

This chain uses TRBV29-1 with TRBJ1-1; D unclear. V gave up 5 bases and J gave up 7 bases, with 17 bases separating them. CDR1 and CDR2 (germline): SQVTM, ANQGSEA. The CDR3 spans 13 residues. CDR3: CSVRNILSVEAFF. CDR3 nucleotides: TGCAGCGTTAGGAATATCCTTAGTGTTGAAGCTTTCTTT.

The CDR3 spells CSVDTGEKLFF. The CDR3 DNA reads as TGCAGCGTTGACACCGGTGAAAAACTGTTTTTT. The chain uses TRBV29-1 and TRBJ1-4; D is unclear. The CDR3 is 11 residues long. Germline V CDR1 and CDR2: SQVTM, ANQGSEA. V was trimmed by 3 bases and J by 7 bases, leaving 6 bases between them.

This chain joins TRBV10-2 and TRBJ1-1; unclear D gene. The CDR3 loop spans 14 amino acids. V lost 7 bases, J lost 1 base, and 13 bases lay in between. Germline lookup yields CDR1 WSHSY and CDR2 SAAADI. CDR3 region: CASTGWHPNTEAFF. The CDR3 DNA reads as TGCGCCAGCACCGGATGGCACCCGAACACTGAAGCTTTCTTT.

This clonotype was seen only a few times. This rearrangement joins TRBV7-2 to TRBJ2-3; D might be TRBD2 (6 bases). Trimming removed 1 base at V and 1 base at J, with 15 bases between. The CDR3 covers 17 residues. Germline loops: CDR1 SGHTA, CDR2 FQGNSA. The CDR3 DNA follows: TGTGCCAGCAGCTTAGTGGGGGGTGGGCATCGCACAGATACGCAGTATTTT. Encoded protein: CASSLVGGGHRTDTQYF.

This clonotype occurred a few times. V usage is TRBV10-3 and J usage is TRBJ2-1; D may be TRBD1 or TRBD2 (7 bases each). The germline gives CDR1 ENHRY, CDR2 SYGVKD. The CDR3 has 12 amino acids. The V end was cut by 9 bases, the J end by 8 bases, with 14 bases between. CDR3 region: CAMGGDSDEQFF. In DNA, the CDR3 is TGTGCCATGGGGGGGGACAGCGATGAGCAGTTCTTC.

The chain carries TRBV7-9 and TRBJ2-3; no firm D call. This CDR3 has 15 residues. V was trimmed by 4 bases and J by 2 bases, leaving 13 bases between them. The germline gives CDR1 SEHNR, CDR2 FQNEAQ (reference sequence). In DNA form, the CDR3 reads TGTGCCAGCAGCTCGACCGGGTTTTACACAGATACGCAGTATTTT. It translates to CASSSTGFYTDTQYF.

The J gene is TRBJ2-1, the V gene TRBV12-5, with D tentatively TRBD1 (6 bases). Germline lookup yields CDR1 LGHNT and CDR2 FRNRAP. V dropped 4 bases and J dropped 7 bases, with 17 bases sitting between them. The CDR3 is made up of 15 amino acids. The CDR3: CASGSGVGQTNEQFF. In DNA, the CDR3 is TGTGCTAGTGGTTCCGGGGTGGGACAAACAAATGAGCAGTTCTTC.

The chain couples TRBV24-1 to TRBJ2-7; no definite D call. V was cut by 4 bases and J by 7 bases, with 13 bases left in between. This CDR3 has 13 residues. Germline values: CDR1 KGHDR, CDR2 SFDVKD. CDR3 loop: CATSDPGSSEQYF. The CDR3 coding sequence is TGTGCCACCAGTGACCCGGGCTCCTCTGAGCAGTACTTC.